One and the same sample provided the 27 T cell receptor beta chains below, sequenced in a study of blood T cell repertoires in COVID-19. Sequencing used immunoSEQ multiplex PCR; TCRdb keeps in-frame clones, though not all of them. The profile covers 150,000 or so clones, with approximately 86% appearing a single time and around 0.6% taken by the ten largest. Sequenced: peripheral blood. The receptors shown here come from a man in his sixties with COVID-19, enrolled during active disease.

The V call is TRBV11-3, the J call TRBJ1-2, with D tentatively TRBD1 (5 bases). CDR1 and CDR2 (germline): SGHNT, YENEEA. The V end was cut by 0 bases, the J end by 8 bases, with 16 bases between. The CDR3 spans 15 residues. Written as DNA, the CDR3 is TGTGCCAGCAGCTTAGATCTGGCAGGGATGGAAGGCTACACCTTC. It translates to CASSLDLAGMEGYTF.

The J gene is TRBJ1-1, the V gene TRBV27; perhaps TRBD1 as D (6 bases). The CDR3 sequence is 14 residues long. The ends were cut back, 8 bases at V and 1 base at J, with 14 bases in the middle. Germline V lookup: CDR1 MNHEY, CDR2 SMNVEV (reference sequence). DNA for the CDR3: TGTGCCAGCTCAACCGGGACAAAGAACACTGAAGCTTTCTTT. Translated, it gives CASSTGTKNTEAFF.

The V call is TRBV6-5, the J call TRBJ1-6; perhaps TRBD1 as D (6 bases). V was pared by 0 bases and J by 6 bases, with 9 bases between. CDR1 is MNHEY and CDR2 is SVGAGI in the germline V gene. There are 15 residues in the CDR3. CDR3 sequence reads: CASSYSNRANSPLHF. In DNA, the CDR3 is TGTGCCAGCAGTTACTCGAACAGGGCTAATTCACCCCTCCACTTT.

The rearrangement uses TRBV18 and TRBJ2-7; weak D call: TRBD2 (6 bases). The CDR3 length is 14 residues. Germline lookup yields CDR1 KGHSH and CDR2 LQKENI. Trimming shortened V by 6 bases and J by 3 bases, and 15 bases separated the two germline ends. DNA for the CDR3: TGTGCCAGCTCCCGCCCGGAGGGGAACTACGAGCAGTACTTC. This sequence encodes CASSRPEGNYEQYF.

This sequence joins TRBV19 and TRBJ2-7; a possible D gene is TRBD2 (6 bases). V dropped 3 bases and J dropped 3 bases, with 18 bases sitting between them. The CDR3 spans 16 residues. Germline V gives CDR1 LNHDA, CDR2 SQIVND (reference sequence). The CDR3 region is CASSIVGGASFYEQYF. The CDR3 region has the DNA TGTGCCAGTAGTATCGTGGGGGGTGCTTCATTCTACGAGCAGTACTTC.

This sequence joins TRBV27 and TRBJ2-2; D ambiguous. The CDR3 has 14 residues. CDR1 is MNHEY, CDR2 SMNVEV, per germline (reference sequence). V lost 3 bases, J lost 6 bases, and 11 bases lay in between. CDR3 in amino acids: CASSLFPSAGELFF. The DNA for the CDR3 is TGTGCCAGCAGTTTGTTCCCTTCCGCCGGGGAGCTGTTTTTT.

The genes are TRBV29-1 and TRBJ1-3; 7 bases are shared with TRBD1. V lost 6 bases to trimming and J lost 1 base; unmatched junction nucleotides: 6. Germline V lookup: CDR1 SQVTM, CDR2 ANQGSEA. This CDR3 has 14 residues. This CDR3 is CSVAPGGSGNTIYF. As DNA, the CDR3 is TGCAGCGTCGCCCCAGGGGGGTCTGGAAACACCATATATTTT.

This chain uses TRBV6-5 with TRBJ1-6; weak D call: TRBD1 (5 bases). The CDR3 has 16 amino acids. Germline CDR1 is MNHEY and CDR2 is SVGAGI. Trimming shortened V by 2 bases and J by 5 bases, and 13 bases separated the two germline ends. CDR3: CASSYGTPMNNSPLHF. The CDR3 nucleotides read TGTGCCAGCAGTTACGGGACTCCCATGAATAATTCACCCCTCCACTTT.

V usage is TRBV9 and J usage is TRBJ2-2; 9 nucleotides match TRBD1. Trimming took 3 bases from V and 3 from J; bases not matched to a gene: 3. Looked up from germline, CDR1 is SGDLS and CDR2 is YYNGEE. The CDR3 is 15 residues long. DNA of the CDR3: TGTGCCAGCAGCGGTGGGGACAGGGACACCGGGGAGCTGTTTTTT. Translation gives CASSGGDRDTGELFF.

In this sample, this clone turned up once. The chain carries TRBV18 and TRBJ1-1, with D possibly TRBD1 on 5 matching bases. The CDR3 runs to 14 residues. Germline assignment: CDR1 KGHSH and CDR2 LQKENI. Trimming shortened V by 3 bases and J by 2 bases, and 10 bases separated the two germline ends. CDR3 residues: CASSPTDLNTEAFF. CDR3 DNA: TGTGCCAGCTCACCGACAGACCTAAACACTGAAGCTTTCTTT.

This chain connects TRBV25-1 to TRBJ2-7; TRBD2 might be the D (6 bases). V was shortened by 2 bases and J by 2 bases, with 13 bases between the two germline ends. Germline CDR1 reads MGHDK; CDR2 reads SYGVNS. The CDR3 consists of 15 residues. Written as DNA, the CDR3 is TGTGCCAGCAGTGAAGGTGGCGGGGTACCCTACGAGCAGTACTTC. It specifies CASSEGGGVPYEQYF.

The chain has TRBV2 and TRBJ1-2; 7 bases line up with TRBD1. V shed 6 bases, J shed 4 bases, and the junction held 8 bases outside the gene matches. Germline CDR1 SNHLY, CDR2 FYNNEI. There are 14 residues in the CDR3. The chain's CDR3 is CASSPDRVGYGYTF. CDR3 nucleotide sequence: TGTGCCAGCAGCCCTGACAGGGTAGGCTATGGCTACACCTTC.

J is TRBJ1-5 and V is TRBV7-8, with a possible D match to TRBD1 (5 bases). The CDR3 extends over 15 amino acids. V was clipped by 1 base and J by 8 bases, with 15 bases between them. Germline V gene data show CDR1 as SGHVS and CDR2 as FQNEAQ. CDR3 nucleotide sequence: TGTGCCAGCAGCTTAGGGTACAGCTCGGGGGAGCCCCAGCATTTT. It specifies CASSLGYSSGEPQHF.

The chain is built from TRBV11-3 and TRBJ2-6; TRBD2 might be the D (6 bases). This CDR3 spans 16 amino acids. V was pared by 6 bases and J by 3 bases, with 15 bases between. In germline, CDR1 is SGHNT, CDR2 YENEEA. The CDR3 coding sequence is TGTGCCAGCAGAAGGCCCGGGGGTGGTGGGGCCAACGTCCTGACTTTC. This encodes CASRRPGGGGANVLTF.

The chain joins TRBV7-9 to TRBJ1-4; D is perhaps TRBD1 (5 bases). Trimming took 7 bases from V and 0 from J, leaving 18 bases between them. CDR3 length: 17 amino acids. Germline V gives CDR1 SEHNR, CDR2 FQNEAQ (reference sequence). The CDR3 is CASTPGGGSATNEKLFF. CDR3 coding DNA: TGTGCCAGCACCCCGGGGGGGGGATCTGCAACTAATGAAAAACTGTTTTTT.

This chain links TRBV19 with TRBJ1-2; 7 bases map to TRBD1. The V gene's germline CDR1 is LNHDA and CDR2 SQIVND (reference sequence). The CDR3 is made up of 15 amino acids. V shed 3 bases, J shed 2 bases, and the junction held 6 bases outside the gene matches. This CDR3 is CASSIQTGPNYGYTF. The CDR3 nucleotides are TGTGCCAGTAGTATCCAGACAGGGCCAAACTATGGCTACACCTTC. Based on the CDR3 plus reference TRBV19 and TRBJ1-2, the full variable domain is DGGITQSPKYLFRKEGQNVTLSCEQNLNHDAMYWYRQDPGQGLRLIYYSQIVNDFQKGDIAEGYSVSREKKESFPLTVTSAQKNPTAFYLCASSIQTGPNYGYTFGSGTRLTVV.

The chain links TRBV5-5 to TRBJ2-7; 7 bases map to TRBD1. CDR3 length: 16 residues. Germline values: CDR1 SGHKS, CDR2 YYEKEE (reference sequence). Unmatched junction bases numbered 6, after V lost 0 bases and J lost 0 bases. The CDR3 region is CASSLGGQASSYEQYF. For the CDR3, the DNA is TGTGCCAGCAGCTTGGGTGGACAGGCCTCCTCCTACGAGCAGTACTTC.

With respect to this clone: Other DNA sequences in the same sample also yield this CDR3. The chain carries TRBV27 and TRBJ1-1, with D possibly matching TRBD1 (5 bases). Trimming shortened V by 0 bases and J by 4 bases, and 6 bases separated the two germline ends. This CDR3 is built from 13 residues. CDR1 and CDR2 (germline): MNHEY, SMNVEV (reference sequence). In DNA, the CDR3 is TGTGCCAGCAGTTTATCGGGGGGCACTGAAGCTTTCTTT. Amino acids: CASSLSGGTEAFF.

V gene TRBV28 combines with J gene TRBJ2-2; D perhaps matches TRBD1 (6 bases). V was clipped by 1 base and J by 3 bases, with 15 bases between them. The V gene's germline CDR1 is MDHEN and CDR2 SYDVKM. The CDR3 is 17 amino acids. CDR3 loop: CASSLSPYGGDTGELFF. CDR3 nucleotide sequence: TGTGCCAGCAGTTTATCCCCCTATGGGGGCGACACCGGGGAGCTGTTTTTT.

The chain links TRBV27 to TRBJ2-6, with D possibly being TRBD1 (6 bases). This CDR3 comprises 18 residues. In germline, CDR1 is MNHEY, CDR2 SMNVEV (reference sequence). Trimming pared 2 bases from V and 5 bases from J, leaving 19 bases between. The chain's CDR3 is CASSLRAGDSLWANVLTF. The CDR3, as DNA: TGTGCCAGCAGTTTACGGGCAGGGGATTCTCTCTGGGCCAACGTCCTGACTTTC.

This chain connects TRBV18 to TRBJ2-1; 8 nucleotides align to TRBD2. Germline assignment: CDR1 KGHSH and CDR2 LQKENI. The V gene end was trimmed by 0 bases and the J gene end by 5 bases; junction bases not matched to a gene: 12. CDR3 size: 18 residues. This CDR3 reads CASSPPNSQLAENNEQFF. The CDR3 DNA reads as TGTGCCAGCTCACCACCGAATTCCCAACTAGCGGAGAACAATGAGCAGTTCTTC.

The chain has TRBV9 and TRBJ1-1; 10 nucleotides agree with TRBD1. The length of the CDR3 is 14 residues. Germline lookup yields CDR1 SGDLS and CDR2 YYNGEE. The junction had 6 bases not matched to a gene; V was cut back by 5 bases and J by 5 bases. In nucleotides, the CDR3 is TGTGCCAGCAGACCGGGACAGGGGAGGACTGAAGCTTTCTTT. Amino acid sequence: CASRPGQGRTEAFF.

The J gene is TRBJ2-3, the V gene TRBV5-6, with D perhaps TRBD2 (5 bases). The germline CDR1 and CDR2 sequences are SGHDT and YYEEEE. This CDR3 region has 15 residues. Deletions cut 5 bases from V and 1 base from J, with 14 bases between. CDR3 sequence: CASSYRRLGTDTQYF. The CDR3 bases are TGTGCCAGCAGTTATAGGAGGCTTGGCACAGATACGCAGTATTTT.

This clone was detected once. The gene calls are TRBV21-1 and TRBJ1-6; the table assigns TRBD1, which was not confirmed against the DNA. TRBV21-1 is reported as a pseudogene. The CDR3 length is 15 residues. The CDR3 protein is CASSKVGDRRLPLHF. The CDR3 DNA reads TGTGCCAGCAGCAAAGTAGGAGACAGGCGTTTGCCCCTCCACTTT.

This clone was seen a single time. The chain employs TRBV7-8 and TRBJ1-2, with TRBD1 as a possible D gene (6 bases). Germline V gives CDR1 SGHVS, CDR2 FQNEAQ. Trimming took 7 bases from V and 2 from J, leaving 23 bases between them. The CDR3 extends over 17 amino acids. The CDR3 is CASTLVSDRLTNYGYTF. The DNA of the CDR3 is TGTGCCAGCACCCTAGTCAGTGACAGGCTCACGAACTATGGCTACACCTTC.

This chain connects TRBV6-5 to TRBJ2-1, with 13 bases fitting TRBD2. V gave up 6 bases and J gave up 9 bases; unmatched junction bases: 5. Looked up from germline, CDR1 is MNHEY and CDR2 is SVGAGI. The CDR3 extends over 14 amino acids. The CDR3 spells CASSGLAGAGEQFF. CDR3 in DNA: TGTGCCAGCAGCGGACTAGCGGGAGCTGGTGAGCAGTTCTTC.

The sample holds one count of this clone. The chain employs TRBV11-2 and TRBJ1-2; D gene unclear. This CDR3 has 13 residues. Germline V gene data show CDR1 as SGHAT and CDR2 as FQNNGV. With 6 bases removed from V and 4 bases from J, the gap between germline ends came to 12 bases. The DNA for the CDR3 is TGTGCCAGCAGTTCGGAGTTGGGCTATGGCTACACCTTC. Translated: CASSSELGYGYTF.